This TCR beta chain was identified during a study of T cell responses to AZD1222 COVID-19 vaccine. Study-wide background: It was second doses at about 4 or about 12 weeks that were pooled.

Study-wide findings and caveats: Breadth and depth of Spike-specific TCRs rose after two AZD1222 doses. Clonal diversity was possibly underestimated, and the donors were mostly white British, with more females. Among vaccine-associated CD4 TCRs, coverage spanned spike, with dominance at 160-218 and 743-854.

A note on this clone: Its antigen is unidentified.

Measured with immunoSEQ multiplex PCR; TCRdb has only the in-frame clones, and not every one. The sample has fewer than 75,000 clones; 85% are singletons. With 5 bases removed from V and 4 bases from J, the gap between germline ends came to 15 bases. The germline V gene has CDR1 SGHVS and CDR2 FNYEAQ. The CDR3 runs to 15 residues. The chain combines TRBV7-6 with TRBJ1-3; weak D call: TRBD1 (5 bases). Sequenced material: peripheral blood, taken on day 0 of AZD1222 vaccination. The source of this sequence is an adult in good health. CDR3 bases: TGTGCCAGCAGCAAGTTAGGGGCTGCAGGAAACACCATATATTTT. It specifies CASSKLGAAGNTIYF. The whole variable domain, filled in from reference TRBV7-6 and TRBJ1-3, reads GAGVSQSPRYKVTKRGQDVALRCDPISGHVSLYWYRQALGQGPEFLTYFNYEAQQDKSGLPNDRFSAERPEGSISTLTIQRTEQRDSAMYRCASSKLGAAGNTIYFGEGSWLTVV.